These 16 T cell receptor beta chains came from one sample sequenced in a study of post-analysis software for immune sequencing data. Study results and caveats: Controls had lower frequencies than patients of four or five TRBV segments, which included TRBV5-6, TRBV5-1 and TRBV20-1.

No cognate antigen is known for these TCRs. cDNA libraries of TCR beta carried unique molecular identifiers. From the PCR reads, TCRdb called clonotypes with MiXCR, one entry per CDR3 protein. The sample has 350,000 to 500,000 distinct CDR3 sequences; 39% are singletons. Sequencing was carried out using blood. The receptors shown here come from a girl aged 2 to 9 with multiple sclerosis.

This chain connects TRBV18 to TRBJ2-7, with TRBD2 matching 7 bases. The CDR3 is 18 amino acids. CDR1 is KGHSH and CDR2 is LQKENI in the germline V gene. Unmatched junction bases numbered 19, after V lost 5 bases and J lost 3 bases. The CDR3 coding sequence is TGTGCCAGCTCAAGGTTGGGGCCGGGAGGCACCCCAAACTACGAGCAGTACTTC. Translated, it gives CASSRLGPGGTPNYEQYF. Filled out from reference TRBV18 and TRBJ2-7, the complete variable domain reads NAGVMQNPRHLVRRRGQEARLRCSPMKGHSHVYWYRQLPEEGLKFMVYLQKENIIDESGMPKERFSAEFPKEGPSILRIQQVVRGDSAAYFCASSRLGPGGTPNYEQYFGPGTRLTVT.

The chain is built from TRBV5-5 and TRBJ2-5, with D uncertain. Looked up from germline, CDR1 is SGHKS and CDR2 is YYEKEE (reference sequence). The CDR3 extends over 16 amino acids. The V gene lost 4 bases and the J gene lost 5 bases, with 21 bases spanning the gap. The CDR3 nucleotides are TGTGCCAGCAGCCCCCGCCAGGTTAACATTCCGGAGACCCAGTACTTC. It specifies CASSPRQVNIPETQYF.

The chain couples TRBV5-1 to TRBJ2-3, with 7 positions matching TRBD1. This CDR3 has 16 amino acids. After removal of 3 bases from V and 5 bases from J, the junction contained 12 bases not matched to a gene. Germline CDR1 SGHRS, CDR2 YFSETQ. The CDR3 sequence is CASSSQPLRDRDTQYF. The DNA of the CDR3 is TGCGCCAGCAGCTCCCAGCCTCTCCGGGACAGAGATACGCAGTATTTT.

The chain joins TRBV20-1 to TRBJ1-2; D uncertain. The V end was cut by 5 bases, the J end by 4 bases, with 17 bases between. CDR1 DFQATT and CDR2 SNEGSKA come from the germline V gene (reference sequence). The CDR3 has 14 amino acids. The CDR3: CSALVGSGTYGYTF. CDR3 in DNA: TGCAGTGCTCTAGTGGGCAGTGGAACCTATGGCTACACCTTC.

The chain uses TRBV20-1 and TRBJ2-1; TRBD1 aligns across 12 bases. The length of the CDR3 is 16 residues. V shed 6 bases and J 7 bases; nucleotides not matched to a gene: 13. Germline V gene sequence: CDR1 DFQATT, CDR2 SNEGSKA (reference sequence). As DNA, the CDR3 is TGCAGTGCCCCAGCCCTCGGGACAGGGGGCAGGAATGAGCAGTTCTTC. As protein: CSAPALGTGGRNEQFF.

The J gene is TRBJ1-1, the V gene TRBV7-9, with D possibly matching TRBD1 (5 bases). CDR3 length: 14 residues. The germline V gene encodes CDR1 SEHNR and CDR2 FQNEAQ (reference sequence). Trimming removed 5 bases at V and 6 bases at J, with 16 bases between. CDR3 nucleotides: TGTGCCAGCAGCCCGACGGCGGGGGACCCTGAAGCTTTCTTT. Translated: CASSPTAGDPEAFF.

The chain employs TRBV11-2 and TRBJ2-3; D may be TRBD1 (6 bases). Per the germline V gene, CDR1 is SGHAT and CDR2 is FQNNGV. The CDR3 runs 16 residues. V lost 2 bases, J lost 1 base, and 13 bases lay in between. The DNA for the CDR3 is TGTGCCAGCAGCTTATCCTCCCGGACAGGCACAGATACGCAGTATTTT. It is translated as CASSLSSRTGTDTQYF.

CDR3 protein: CATSSRQGTDTQYF. The CDR3 DNA follows: TGTGCCACCAGCAGTCGACAGGGCACAGATACGCAGTATTTT. The rearrangement joins TRBV15 to TRBJ2-3; possibly TRBD1 for D (6 bases). Trimming cost V 3 bases and J 1 base, with 8 bases left between them. This CDR3 is built from 14 residues. Germline-derived CDR1 and CDR2 are LNHNV and YYDKDF (reference sequence).

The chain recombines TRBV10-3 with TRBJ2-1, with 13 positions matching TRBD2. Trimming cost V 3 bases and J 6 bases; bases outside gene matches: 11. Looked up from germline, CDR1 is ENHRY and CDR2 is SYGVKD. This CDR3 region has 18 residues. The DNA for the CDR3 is TGTGCCATCAGTGATTCTCTCCGACTAGCGGGGGGACGCAATGAGCAGTTCTTC. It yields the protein CAISDSLRLAGGRNEQFF.

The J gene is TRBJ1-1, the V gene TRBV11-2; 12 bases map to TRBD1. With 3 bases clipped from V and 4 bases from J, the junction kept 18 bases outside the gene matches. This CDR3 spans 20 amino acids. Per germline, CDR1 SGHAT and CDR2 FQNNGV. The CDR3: CASSFGPLGGTGGLGTEAFF. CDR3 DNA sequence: TGTGCCAGCAGCTTTGGTCCCCTTGGGGGGACAGGGGGCCTGGGCACTGAAGCTTTCTTT.

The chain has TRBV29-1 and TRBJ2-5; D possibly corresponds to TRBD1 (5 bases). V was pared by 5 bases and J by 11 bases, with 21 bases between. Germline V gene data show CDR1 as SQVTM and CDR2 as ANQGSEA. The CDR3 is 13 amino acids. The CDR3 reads CSVRDSPYNEQYF. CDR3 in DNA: TGCAGCGTTAGAGACAGTCCCTACAATGAGCAGTACTTC.

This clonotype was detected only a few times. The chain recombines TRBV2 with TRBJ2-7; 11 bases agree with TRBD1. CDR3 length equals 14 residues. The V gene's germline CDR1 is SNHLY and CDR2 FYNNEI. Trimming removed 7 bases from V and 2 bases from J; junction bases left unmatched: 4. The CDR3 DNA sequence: TGTGCCAGCAACCGGGACAGGGGGACCTACGAGCAGTACTTC. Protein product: CASNRDRGTYEQYF.

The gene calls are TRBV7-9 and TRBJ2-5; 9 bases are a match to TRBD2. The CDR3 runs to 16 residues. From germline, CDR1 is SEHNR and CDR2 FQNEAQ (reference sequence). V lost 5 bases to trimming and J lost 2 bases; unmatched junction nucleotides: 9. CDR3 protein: CASSHMTSGTQETQYF. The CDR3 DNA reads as TGTGCCAGCAGCCACATGACTAGCGGAACTCAAGAGACCCAGTACTTC.

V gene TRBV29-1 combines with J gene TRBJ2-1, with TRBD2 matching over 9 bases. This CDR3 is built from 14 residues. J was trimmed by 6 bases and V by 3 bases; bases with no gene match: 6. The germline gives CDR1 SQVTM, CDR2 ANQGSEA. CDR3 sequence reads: CSVERLAGPNEQFF. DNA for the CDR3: TGCAGCGTTGAGCGGCTAGCGGGACCCAATGAGCAGTTCTTC.

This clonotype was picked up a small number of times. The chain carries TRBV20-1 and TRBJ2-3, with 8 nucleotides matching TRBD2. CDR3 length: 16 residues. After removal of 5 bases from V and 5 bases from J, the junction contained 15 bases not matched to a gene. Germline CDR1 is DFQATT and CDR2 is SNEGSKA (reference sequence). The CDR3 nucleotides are TGCAGTGCTGATACGGGGGGGGGACTAGGGGTAGATACGCAGTATTTT. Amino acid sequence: CSADTGGGLGVDTQYF.

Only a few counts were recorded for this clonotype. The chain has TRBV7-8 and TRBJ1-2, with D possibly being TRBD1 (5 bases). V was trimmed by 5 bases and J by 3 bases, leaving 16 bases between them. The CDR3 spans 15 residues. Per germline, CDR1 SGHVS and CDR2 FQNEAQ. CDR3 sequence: CASSLPGTVDYGYTF. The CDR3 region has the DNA TGTGCCAGCAGCCTCCCTGGGACGGTAGACTATGGCTACACCTTC. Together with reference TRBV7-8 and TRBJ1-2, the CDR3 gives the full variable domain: GAGVSQSPRYKVAKRGQDVALRCDPISGHVSLFWYQQALGQGPEFLTYFQNEAQLDKSGLPSDRFFAERPEGSVSTLKIQRTQQEDSAVYLCASSLPGTVDYGYTFGSGTRLTVV.